This T cell receptor beta chain was recorded in a study of T cell responses to AZD1222 COVID-19 vaccine. Comment on this clone: Antigen: not known.

V gave up 0 bases and J gave up 0 bases; unmatched junction bases: 9. CDR1 and CDR2 from the germline V gene are MGHRA and YSYEKL. The CDR3 is made up of 19 amino acids. Findings and caveats of the study: Repertoires were sampled only after the peak T cell response. Spike-specific TCR repertoires showed rising breadth and depth after two AZD1222 doses. Only 6 or 7 individuals given AZD1222 were seropositive at baseline. Across spike, vaccine-associated CD4 TCRs were found, dominant at 160-218 and 743-854.

TCRdb keeps only in-frame clones here, not all; method: immunoSEQ multiplex PCR. The sample shows 150,000 to 170,000 clones, roughly 90% of them seen only once. Sequencing was performed on peripheral blood, taken on day 0 of AZD1222 vaccination. V and J are TRBV4-1 and TRBJ1-5; 9 nucleotides align to TRBD1. The clonotype comes from an adult in good health. In DNA, the CDR3 is TGCGCCAGCAGCCAAGAGAGGACAGGGGAAACATATAGCAATCAGCCCCAGCATTTT. As protein: CASSQERTGETYSNQPQHF.